This TCR beta chain was identified during a study of long-term antiretroviral therapy in people with HIV. Survey-level resolution applied to immunoSEQ assay v3.0. Roughly 40,000-50,000 T-cell genomes per sample were the sequencing target. Some clones are missing from TCRdb's copy, which holds only in-frame ones; the method was immunoSEQ multiplex PCR. Of 25,000 to 35,000 clones in the sample, about 97% are singletons; the top ten hold approximately 2.9%. The V gene's germline CDR1 is SGHNT and CDR2 YYREEE (reference sequence). This CDR3 region has 12 residues. V lost 4 bases to trimming and J lost 1 base, with 6 bases between them.

The source is a man aged 25-45 years with HIV. Sequencing used unsorted PBMCs, obtained 6.9 years after starting antiretroviral therapy. This chain connects TRBV5-4 to TRBJ2-7; no definite D call. CDR3 region: CASSVGSYEQYF. For the CDR3, the DNA is TGTGCCAGCAGCGTAGGATCCTACGAGCAGTACTTC.